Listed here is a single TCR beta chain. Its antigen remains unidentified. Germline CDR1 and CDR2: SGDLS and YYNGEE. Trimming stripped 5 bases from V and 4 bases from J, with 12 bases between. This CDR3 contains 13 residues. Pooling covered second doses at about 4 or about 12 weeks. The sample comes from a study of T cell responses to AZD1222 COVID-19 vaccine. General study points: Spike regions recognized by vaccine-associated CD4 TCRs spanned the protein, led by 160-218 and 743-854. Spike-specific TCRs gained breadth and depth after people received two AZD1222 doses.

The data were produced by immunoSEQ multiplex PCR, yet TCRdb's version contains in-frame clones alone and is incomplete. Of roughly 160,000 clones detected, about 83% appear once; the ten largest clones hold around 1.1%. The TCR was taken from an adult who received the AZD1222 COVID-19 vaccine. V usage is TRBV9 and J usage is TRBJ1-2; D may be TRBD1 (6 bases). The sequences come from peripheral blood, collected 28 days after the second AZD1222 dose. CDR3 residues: CASSAGQIYGYTF. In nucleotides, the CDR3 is TGTGCCAGCAGTGCCGGACAGATCTATGGCTACACCTTC.